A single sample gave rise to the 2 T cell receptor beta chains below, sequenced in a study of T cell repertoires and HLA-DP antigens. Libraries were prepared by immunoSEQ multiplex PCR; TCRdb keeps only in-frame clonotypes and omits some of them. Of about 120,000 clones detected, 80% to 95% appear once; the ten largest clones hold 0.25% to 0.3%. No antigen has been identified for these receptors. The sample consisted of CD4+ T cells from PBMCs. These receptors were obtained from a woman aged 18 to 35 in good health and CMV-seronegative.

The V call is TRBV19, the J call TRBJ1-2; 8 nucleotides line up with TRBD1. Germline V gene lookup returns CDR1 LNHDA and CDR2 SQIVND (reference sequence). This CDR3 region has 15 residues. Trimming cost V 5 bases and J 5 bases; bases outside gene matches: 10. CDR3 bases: TGTGCCAGTAGTGATCAGGGGGCTCTCGTGTATGGCTACACCTTC. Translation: CASSDQGALVYGYTF.

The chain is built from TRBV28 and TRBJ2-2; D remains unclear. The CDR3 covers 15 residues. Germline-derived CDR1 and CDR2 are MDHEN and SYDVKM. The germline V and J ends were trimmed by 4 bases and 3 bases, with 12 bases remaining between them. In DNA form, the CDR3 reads TGTGCCAGCAGTTCTCCAACCCTCGACACCGGGGAGCTGTTTTTT. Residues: CASSSPTLDTGELFF.